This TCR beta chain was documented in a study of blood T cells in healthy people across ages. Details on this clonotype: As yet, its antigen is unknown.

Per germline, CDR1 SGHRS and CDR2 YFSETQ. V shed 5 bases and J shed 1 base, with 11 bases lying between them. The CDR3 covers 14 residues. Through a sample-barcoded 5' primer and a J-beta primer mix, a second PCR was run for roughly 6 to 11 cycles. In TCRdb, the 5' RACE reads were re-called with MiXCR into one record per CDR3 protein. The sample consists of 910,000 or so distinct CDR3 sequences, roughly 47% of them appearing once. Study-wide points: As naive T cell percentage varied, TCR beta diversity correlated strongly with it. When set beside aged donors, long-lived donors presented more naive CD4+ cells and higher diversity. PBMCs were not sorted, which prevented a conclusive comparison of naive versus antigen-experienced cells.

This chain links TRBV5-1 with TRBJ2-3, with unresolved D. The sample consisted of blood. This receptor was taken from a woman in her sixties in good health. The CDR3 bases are TGCGCCAGCAGGGCACAGCAACGCACAGATACGCAGTATTTT. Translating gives CASRAQQRTDTQYF. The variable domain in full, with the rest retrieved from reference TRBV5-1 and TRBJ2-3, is KAGVTQTPRYLIKTRGQQVTLSCSPISGHRSVSWYQQTPGQGLQFLFEYFSETQRNKGNFPGRFSGRQFSNSRSEMNVSTLELGDSALYLCASRAQQRTDTQYFGPGTRLTVL.